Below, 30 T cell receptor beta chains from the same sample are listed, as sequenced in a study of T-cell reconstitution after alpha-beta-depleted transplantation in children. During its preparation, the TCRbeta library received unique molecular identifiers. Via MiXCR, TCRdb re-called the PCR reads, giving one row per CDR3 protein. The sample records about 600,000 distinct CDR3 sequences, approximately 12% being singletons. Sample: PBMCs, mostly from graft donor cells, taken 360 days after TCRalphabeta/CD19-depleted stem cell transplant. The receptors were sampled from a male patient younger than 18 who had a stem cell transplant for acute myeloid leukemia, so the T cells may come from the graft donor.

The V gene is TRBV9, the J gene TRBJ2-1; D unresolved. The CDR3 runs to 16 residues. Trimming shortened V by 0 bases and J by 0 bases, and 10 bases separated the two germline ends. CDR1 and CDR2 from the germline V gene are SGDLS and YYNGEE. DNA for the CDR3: TGTGCCAGCAGCGTAGGTGTAACGAGCTCCTACAATGAGCAGTTCTTC. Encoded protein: CASSVGVTSSYNEQFF.

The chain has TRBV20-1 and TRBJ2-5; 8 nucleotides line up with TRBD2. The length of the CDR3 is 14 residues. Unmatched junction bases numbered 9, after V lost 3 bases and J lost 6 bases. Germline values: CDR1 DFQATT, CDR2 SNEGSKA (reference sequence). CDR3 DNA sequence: TGCAGTGCTAGGGAGCGGGAGTATCGGAAGACCCAGTACTTC. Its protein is CSAREREYRKTQYF.

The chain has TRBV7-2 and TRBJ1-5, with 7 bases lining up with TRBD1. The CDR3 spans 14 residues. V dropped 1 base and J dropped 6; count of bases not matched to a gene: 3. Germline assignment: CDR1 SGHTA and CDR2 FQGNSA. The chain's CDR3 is CASSLDRGPQPQHF. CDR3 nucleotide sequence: TGTGCCAGCAGCTTAGACAGGGGCCCTCAGCCCCAGCATTTT. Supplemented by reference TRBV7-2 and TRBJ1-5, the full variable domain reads GAGVSQSPSNKVTEKGKDVELRCDPISGHTALYWYRQSLGQGLEFLIYFQGNSAPDKSGLPSDRFSAERTGGSVSTLTIQRTQQEDSAVYLCASSLDRGPQPQHFGDGTRLSIL.

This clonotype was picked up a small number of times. CDR3 bases: TGCGCCAGCAGCTGGACCGGAGAGACCCAGTACTTC. It translates to CASSWTGETQYF. V is TRBV5-1 and J is TRBJ2-5, with D uncertain. V lost 3 bases and J 4 bases, leaving 7 bases between the germline ends. There are 12 residues in the CDR3. CDR1 and CDR2 (germline): SGHRS, YFSETQ. The complete variable domain, with remaining parts taken from reference TRBV5-1 and TRBJ2-5, reads KAGVTQTPRYLIKTRGQQVTLSCSPISGHRSVSWYQQTPGQGLQFLFEYFSETQRNKGNFPGRFSGRQFSNSRSEMNVSTLELGDSALYLCASSWTGETQYFGPGTRLLVL.

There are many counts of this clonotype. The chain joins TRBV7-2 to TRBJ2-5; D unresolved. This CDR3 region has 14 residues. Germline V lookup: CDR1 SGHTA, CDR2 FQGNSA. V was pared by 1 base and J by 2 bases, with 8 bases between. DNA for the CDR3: TGTGCCAGCAGCTTAGTTCCAGCACAAGAGACCCAGTACTTC. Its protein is CASSLVPAQETQYF.

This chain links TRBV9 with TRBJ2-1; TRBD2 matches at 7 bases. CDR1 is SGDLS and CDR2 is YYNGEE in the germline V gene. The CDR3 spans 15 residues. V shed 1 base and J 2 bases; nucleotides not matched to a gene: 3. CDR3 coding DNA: TGTGCCAGCAGCGTAAGTCTAGCGGCCTACAATGAGCAGTTCTTC. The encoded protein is CASSVSLAAYNEQFF.

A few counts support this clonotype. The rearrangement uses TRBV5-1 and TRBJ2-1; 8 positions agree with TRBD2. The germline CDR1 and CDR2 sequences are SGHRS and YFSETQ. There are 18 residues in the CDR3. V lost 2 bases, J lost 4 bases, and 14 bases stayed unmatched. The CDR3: CASSFGRVGLADYNEQFF. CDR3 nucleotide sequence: TGCGCCAGCAGCTTCGGGAGGGTCGGGCTAGCGGATTACAATGAGCAGTTCTTC.

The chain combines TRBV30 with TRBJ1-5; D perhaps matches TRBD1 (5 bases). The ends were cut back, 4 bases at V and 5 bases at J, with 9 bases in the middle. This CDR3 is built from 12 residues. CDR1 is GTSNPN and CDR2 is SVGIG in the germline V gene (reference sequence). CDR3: CAWMGGDQPQHF. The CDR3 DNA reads TGTGCCTGGATGGGGGGAGATCAGCCCCAGCATTTT.

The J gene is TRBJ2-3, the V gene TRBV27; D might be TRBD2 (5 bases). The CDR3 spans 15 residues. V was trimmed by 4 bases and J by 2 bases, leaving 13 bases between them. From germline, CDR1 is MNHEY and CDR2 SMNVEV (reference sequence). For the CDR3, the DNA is TGTGCCAGCAGTTCGTGGAGGTGGGCCACAGATACGCAGTATTTT. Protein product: CASSSWRWATDTQYF.

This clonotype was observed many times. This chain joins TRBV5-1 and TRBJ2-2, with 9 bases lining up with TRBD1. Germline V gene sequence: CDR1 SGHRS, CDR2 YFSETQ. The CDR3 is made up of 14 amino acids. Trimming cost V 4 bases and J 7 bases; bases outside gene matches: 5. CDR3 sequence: CASSRTGVGGELFF. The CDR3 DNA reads TGCGCCAGCAGCCGGACAGGGGTTGGCGGGGAGCTGTTTTTT.

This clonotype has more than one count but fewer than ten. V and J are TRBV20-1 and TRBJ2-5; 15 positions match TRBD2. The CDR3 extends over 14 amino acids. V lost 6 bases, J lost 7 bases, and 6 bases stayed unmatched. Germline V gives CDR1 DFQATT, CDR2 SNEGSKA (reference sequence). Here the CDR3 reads CSASGLAGGVTQYF. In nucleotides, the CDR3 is TGCAGTGCCTCCGGACTAGCGGGAGGGGTGACCCAGTACTTC.

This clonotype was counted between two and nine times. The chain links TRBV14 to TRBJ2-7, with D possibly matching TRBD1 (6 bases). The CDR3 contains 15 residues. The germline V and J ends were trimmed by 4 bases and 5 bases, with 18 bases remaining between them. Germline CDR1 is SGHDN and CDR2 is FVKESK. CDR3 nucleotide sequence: TGTGCCAGCAGCCGCCGAATAACAGGGACGGACGAGCAGTACTTC. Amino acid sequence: CASSRRITGTDEQYF.

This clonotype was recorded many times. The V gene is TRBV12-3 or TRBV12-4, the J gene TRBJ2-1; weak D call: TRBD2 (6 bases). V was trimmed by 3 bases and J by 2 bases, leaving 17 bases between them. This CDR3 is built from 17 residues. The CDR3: CASSFLLAGPPYNEQFF. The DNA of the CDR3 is TGTGCCAGCAGTTTTCTACTAGCCGGCCCGCCCTACAATGAGCAGTTCTTC.

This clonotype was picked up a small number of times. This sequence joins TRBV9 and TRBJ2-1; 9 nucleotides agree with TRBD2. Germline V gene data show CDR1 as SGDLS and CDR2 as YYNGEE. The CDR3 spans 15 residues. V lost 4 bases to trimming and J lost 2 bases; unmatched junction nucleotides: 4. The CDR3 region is CASSTSGLAYNEQFF. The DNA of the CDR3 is TGTGCCAGCAGCACTAGCGGGCTCGCCTACAATGAGCAGTTCTTC.

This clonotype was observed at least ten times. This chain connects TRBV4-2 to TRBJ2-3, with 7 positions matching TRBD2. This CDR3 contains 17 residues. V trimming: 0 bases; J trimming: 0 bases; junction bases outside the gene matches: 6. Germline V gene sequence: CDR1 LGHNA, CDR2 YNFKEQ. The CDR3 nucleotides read TGTGCCAGCAGCCAAGAGACAGCGGGACCAAGCACAGATACGCAGTATTTT. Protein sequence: CASSQETAGPSTDTQYF.

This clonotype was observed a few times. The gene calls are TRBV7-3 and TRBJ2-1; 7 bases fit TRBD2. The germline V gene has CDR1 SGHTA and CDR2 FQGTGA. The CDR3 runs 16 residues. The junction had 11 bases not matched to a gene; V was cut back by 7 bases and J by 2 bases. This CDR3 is CASTITSGLPYNEQFF. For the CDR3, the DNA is TGTGCCAGCACTATCACCTCGGGACTACCCTACAATGAGCAGTTCTTC.

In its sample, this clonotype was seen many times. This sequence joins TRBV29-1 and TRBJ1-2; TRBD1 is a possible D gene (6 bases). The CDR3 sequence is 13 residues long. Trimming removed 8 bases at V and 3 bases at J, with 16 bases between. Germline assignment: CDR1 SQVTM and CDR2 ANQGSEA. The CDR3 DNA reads TGCAGCCCGGTGGGCCCAGGGGACTATGGCTACACCTTC. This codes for CSPVGPGDYGYTF.

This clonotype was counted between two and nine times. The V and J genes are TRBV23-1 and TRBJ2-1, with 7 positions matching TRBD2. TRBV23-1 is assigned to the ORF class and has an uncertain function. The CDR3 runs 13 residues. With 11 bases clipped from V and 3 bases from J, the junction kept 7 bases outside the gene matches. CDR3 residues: CAAPGLLYNEQFF. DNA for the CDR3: TGCGCCGCCCCGGGACTACTCTACAATGAGCAGTTCTTC.

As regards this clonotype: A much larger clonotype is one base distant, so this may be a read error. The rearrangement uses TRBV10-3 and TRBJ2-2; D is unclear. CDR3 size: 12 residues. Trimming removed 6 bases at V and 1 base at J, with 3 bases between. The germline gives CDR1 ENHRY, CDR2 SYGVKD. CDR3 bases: TGTGCCATCAGCCGGAACACCGGGGAGCTGTTTTTT. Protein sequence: CAISRNTGELFF.

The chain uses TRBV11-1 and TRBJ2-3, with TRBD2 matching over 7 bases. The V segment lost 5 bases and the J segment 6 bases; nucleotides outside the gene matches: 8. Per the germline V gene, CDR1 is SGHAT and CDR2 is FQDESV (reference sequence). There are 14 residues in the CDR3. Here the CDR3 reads CASSAHWEGDTQYF. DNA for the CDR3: TGTGCCAGCAGCGCCCACTGGGAGGGGGATACGCAGTATTTT.

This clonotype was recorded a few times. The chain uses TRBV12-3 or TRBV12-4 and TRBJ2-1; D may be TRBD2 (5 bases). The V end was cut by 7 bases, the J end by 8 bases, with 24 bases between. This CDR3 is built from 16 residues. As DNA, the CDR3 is TGTGCCAGCAATACCTACCGGCTAGCTGGCGTCTATGAGCAGTTCTTC. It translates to CASNTYRLAGVYEQFF.

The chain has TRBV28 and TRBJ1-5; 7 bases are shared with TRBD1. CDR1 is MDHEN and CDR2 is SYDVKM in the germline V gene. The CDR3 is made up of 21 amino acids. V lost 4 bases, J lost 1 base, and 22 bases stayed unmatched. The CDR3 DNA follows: TGTGCCAGCAGTTCCGCCCGTCTTGTCGACTCAGGGGGGTCGAGCAATCAGCCCCAGCATTTT. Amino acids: CASSSARLVDSGGSSNQPQHF.

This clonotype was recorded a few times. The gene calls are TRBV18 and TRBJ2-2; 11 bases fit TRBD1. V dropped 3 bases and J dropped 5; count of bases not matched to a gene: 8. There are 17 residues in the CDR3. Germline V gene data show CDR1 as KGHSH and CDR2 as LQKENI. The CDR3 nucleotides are TGTGCCAGCTCACCTTTCGGACAGGGGGCAGCGACCGGGGAGCTGTTTTTT. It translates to CASSPFGQGAATGELFF.

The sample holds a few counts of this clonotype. As DNA, the CDR3 is TGCAGCGTTACTAGGACAGGTGGCTACGAGCAGTACTTC. Its translation is CSVTRTGGYEQYF. V and J are TRBV29-1 and TRBJ2-7, with 7 bases matching TRBD1. V lost 5 bases and J lost 3; bases outside the gene matches: 7. Germline V lookup: CDR1 SQVTM, CDR2 ANQGSEA. This CDR3 is built from 13 residues.

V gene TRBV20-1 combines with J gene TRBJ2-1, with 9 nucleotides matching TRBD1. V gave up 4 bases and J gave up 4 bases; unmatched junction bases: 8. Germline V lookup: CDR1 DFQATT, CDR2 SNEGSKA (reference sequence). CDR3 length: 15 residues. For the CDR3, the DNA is TGCAGTGCTAAGACCCGGGACAGGGCATACAATGAGCAGTTCTTC. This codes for CSAKTRDRAYNEQFF.

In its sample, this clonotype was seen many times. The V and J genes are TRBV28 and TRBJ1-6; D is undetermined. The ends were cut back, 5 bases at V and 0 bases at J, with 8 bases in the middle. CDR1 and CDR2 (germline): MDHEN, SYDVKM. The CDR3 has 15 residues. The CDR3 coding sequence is TGTGCCAGCAGTACTCAGAGCTCCTATAATTCACCCCTCCACTTT. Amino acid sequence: CASSTQSSYNSPLHF.

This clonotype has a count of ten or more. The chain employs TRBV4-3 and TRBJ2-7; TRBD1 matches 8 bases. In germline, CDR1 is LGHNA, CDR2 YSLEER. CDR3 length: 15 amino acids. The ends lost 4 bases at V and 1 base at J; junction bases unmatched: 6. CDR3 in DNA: TGCGCCAGCAGCCCCGGGTGGACAGGGTCCTACGAGCAGTACTTC. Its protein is CASSPGWTGSYEQYF.

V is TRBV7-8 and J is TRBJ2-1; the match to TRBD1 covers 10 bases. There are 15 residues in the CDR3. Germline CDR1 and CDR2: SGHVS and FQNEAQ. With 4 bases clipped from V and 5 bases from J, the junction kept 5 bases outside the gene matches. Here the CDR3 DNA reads TGTGCCAGCAGCTCTACCGGGACAGGGGACAATGAGCAGTTCTTC. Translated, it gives CASSSTGTGDNEQFF.

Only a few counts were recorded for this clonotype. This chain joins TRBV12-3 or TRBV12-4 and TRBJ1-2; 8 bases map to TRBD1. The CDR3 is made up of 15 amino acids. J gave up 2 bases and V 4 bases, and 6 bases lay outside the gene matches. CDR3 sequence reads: CASSSQGAINYGYTF. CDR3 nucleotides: TGTGCCAGCAGTTCGCAGGGGGCTATAAACTATGGCTACACCTTC.

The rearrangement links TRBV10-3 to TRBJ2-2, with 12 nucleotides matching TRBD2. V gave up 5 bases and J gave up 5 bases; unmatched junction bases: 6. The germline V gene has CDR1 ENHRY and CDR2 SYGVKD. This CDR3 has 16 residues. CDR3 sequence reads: CAISPLTSGSTGELFF. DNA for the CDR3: TGTGCCATCAGTCCCCTGACTAGCGGGAGTACCGGGGAGCTGTTTTTT.